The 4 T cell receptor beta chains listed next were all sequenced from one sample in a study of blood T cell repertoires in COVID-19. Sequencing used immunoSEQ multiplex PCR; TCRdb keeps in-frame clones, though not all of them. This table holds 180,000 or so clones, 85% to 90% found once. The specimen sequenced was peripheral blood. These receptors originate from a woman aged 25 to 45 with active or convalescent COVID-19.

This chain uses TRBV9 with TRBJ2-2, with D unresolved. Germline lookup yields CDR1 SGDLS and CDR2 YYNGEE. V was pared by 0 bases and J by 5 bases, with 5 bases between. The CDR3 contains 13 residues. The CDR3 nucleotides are TGTGCCAGCAGCGTAGTTAGTACCGGGGAGCTGTTTTTT. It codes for CASSVVSTGELFF.

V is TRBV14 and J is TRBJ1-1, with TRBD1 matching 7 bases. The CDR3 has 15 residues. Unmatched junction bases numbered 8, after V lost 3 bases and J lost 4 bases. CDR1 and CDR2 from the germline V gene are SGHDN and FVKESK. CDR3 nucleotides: TGTGCCAGCAGCCAGGTACAGGGGTTTGGCACTGAAGCTTTCTTT. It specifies CASSQVQGFGTEAFF.

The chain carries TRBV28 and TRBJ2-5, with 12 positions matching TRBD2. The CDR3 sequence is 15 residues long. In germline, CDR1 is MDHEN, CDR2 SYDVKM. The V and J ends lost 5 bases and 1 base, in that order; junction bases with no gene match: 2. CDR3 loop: CASSETSGSQETQYF. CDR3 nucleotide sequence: TGTGCCAGCAGTGAGACTAGCGGGAGCCAAGAGACCCAGTACTTC.

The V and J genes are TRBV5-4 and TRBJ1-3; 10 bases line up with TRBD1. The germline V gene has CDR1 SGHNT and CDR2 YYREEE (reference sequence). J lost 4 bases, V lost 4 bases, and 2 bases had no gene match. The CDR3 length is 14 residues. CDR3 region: CASSRQGAGNTIYF. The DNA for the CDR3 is TGTGCCAGCAGCCGACAGGGGGCGGGAAACACCATATATTTT.